The 20 T cell receptor beta chains presented below share a single source sample, sequenced in a study of T cell repertoires in cytomegalovirus infection. Their antigen targets remain unknown. TCRdb recomputed calls from the reads with MiXCR, one row per CDR3 protein. The sample lists 250,000 to 300,000 distinct CDR3 sequences, roughly a fifth occurring once. Material: cultured PBMCs, obtained from culture after CMV antigen stimulation. The source of these receptors is a human donor in good health (CMV status not recorded). Some clones in this sample may be carry-over from other donors' samples.

Ten or more counts support this clonotype. In nucleotides, the CDR3 is TGTGCCAGCAGGGGAGGGAGCGGGACGAACACCGGGGAGCTGTTTTTT. Translated: CASRGGSGTNTGELFF. V is TRBV7-2 and J is TRBJ2-2, with 7 nucleotides matching TRBD2. Germline-derived CDR1 and CDR2 are SGHTA and FQGNSA. J lost 0 bases, V lost 6 bases, and 7 bases had no gene match. This CDR3 contains 16 residues.

The chain has TRBV6-2 or TRBV6-3 and TRBJ1-5, with a possible D match to TRBD1 (6 bases). The germline V gene has CDR1 MNHEY and CDR2 SVGEGT. Trimming left V 6 bases short and J 9 bases short, with 18 bases between. CDR3 length equals 14 residues. CDR3 sequence (DNA): TGTGCCAGCAGAGTCGGGACATCGGGGCCGCCCCAGCATTTT. Its translation is CASRVGTSGPPQHF.

This clonotype was seen ten or more times. This chain links TRBV7-8 with TRBJ2-3; 12 nucleotides agree with TRBD1. The germline CDR1 and CDR2 sequences are SGHVS and FQNEAQ. The CDR3 spans 17 residues. V was pared by 5 bases and J by 2 bases, with 8 bases of the junction left unmatched. The CDR3 here is CASSAAMGQGATDTQYF. The CDR3 nucleotides read TGTGCCAGCAGCGCCGCGATGGGACAGGGGGCCACAGATACGCAGTATTTT.

This clonotype was counted ten times or more. V gene TRBV7-2 combines with J gene TRBJ1-2; tentative D call: TRBD1 (5 bases). With 5 bases removed from V and 8 bases from J, the gap between germline ends came to 21 bases. Germline CDR1 is SGHTA and CDR2 is FQGNSA. The CDR3 consists of 15 residues. The CDR3: CASSLYGREGGGYTF. The CDR3, as DNA: TGTGCCAGCAGCCTTTACGGCAGGGAAGGAGGAGGCTACACCTTC.

The table lists this clonotype with many counts. The V gene is TRBV7-2, the J gene TRBJ2-5, with D perhaps matching TRBD1 (6 bases). This CDR3 region has 17 residues. Germline V lookup: CDR1 SGHTA, CDR2 FQGNSA. Trimming shortened V by 3 bases and J by 9 bases, and 26 bases separated the two germline ends. This CDR3 is CASSFPSGGTSKGAQYF. CDR3 coding DNA: TGTGCCAGCAGCTTTCCGAGCGGAGGAACCTCTAAGGGGGCCCAGTACTTC.

This clonotype was counted only a few times. This chain uses TRBV2 with TRBJ2-6; D perhaps matches TRBD1 (6 bases). Per the germline V gene, CDR1 is SNHLY and CDR2 is FYNNEI. CDR3 length: 14 amino acids. Between the trimmed V and J ends, which lost 9 bases and 0 bases, there was a span of 9 bases. CDR3 residues: CASGQNSGANVLTF. As DNA, the CDR3 is TGTGCCAGTGGACAGAACTCTGGGGCCAACGTCCTGACTTTC. The variable domain in full, with the rest retrieved from reference TRBV2 and TRBJ2-6, is EPEVTQTPSHQVTQMGQEVILRCVPISNHLYFYWYRQILGQKVEFLVSFYNNEISEKSEIFDDQFSVERPDGSNFTLKIRSTKLEDSAMYFCASGQNSGANVLTFGAGSRLTVL.

The chain joins TRBV19 to TRBJ2-1, with 11 nucleotides matching TRBD2. Germline V CDR1 and CDR2: LNHDA, SQIVND (reference sequence). V lost 3 bases, J lost 8 bases, and 6 bases stayed unmatched. This CDR3 has 15 amino acids. This CDR3 is CASSIGTSGSDEQFF. CDR3 nucleotides: TGTGCCAGTAGTATTGGAACTAGCGGGAGTGATGAGCAGTTCTTC.

The chain couples TRBV19 to TRBJ2-2; 15 nucleotides match TRBD2. CDR1 and CDR2 from the germline V gene are LNHDA and SQIVND (reference sequence). This CDR3 is 19 amino acids long. V dropped 6 bases and J dropped 7; count of bases not matched to a gene: 15. CDR3 region: CASSSTGLGTSGRHGELFF. The CDR3 DNA is TGTGCCAGTAGCTCCACAGGGCTCGGGACTAGCGGGAGGCACGGGGAGCTGTTTTTT.

The chain is built from TRBV7-2 and TRBJ2-1; D is ambiguous. The CDR3 sequence is 12 residues long. Germline V gene lookup returns CDR1 SGHTA and CDR2 FQGNSA. Trimming took off 5 bases at V and 8 bases at J, with 10 bases between the two ends. In nucleotides, the CDR3 is TGTGCCAGCAGCCAGCCATTGGATGAGCAGTTCTTC. Encoded protein: CASSQPLDEQFF.

The chain couples TRBV6-2 or TRBV6-3 to TRBJ2-1, with 9 bases identical to TRBD2. The junction had 4 bases not matched to a gene; V was cut back by 0 bases and J by 4 bases. Germline assignment: CDR1 MNHEY and CDR2 SVGEGT. This CDR3 is 16 amino acids long. The CDR3 is CASSYSSSGSYNEQFF. In DNA form, the CDR3 reads TGTGCCAGCAGTTACTCAAGTAGCGGGAGTTACAATGAGCAGTTCTTC.

The V and J genes are TRBV27 and TRBJ2-3, with 10 bases aligning to TRBD2. Germline V CDR1 and CDR2: MNHEY, SMNVEV (reference sequence). This CDR3 is built from 16 residues. With V trimmed by 1 base and J by 8 bases, 9 bases remained unmatched. The CDR3 loop is CASSLYSGRHPGTQYF. CDR3 nucleotides: TGTGCCAGCAGTTTATATAGCGGGAGGCATCCTGGTACGCAGTATTTT.

This clonotype has more than one count but fewer than ten. This rearrangement joins TRBV5-6 to TRBJ2-5, with TRBD1 matching over 9 bases. V trimming: 3 bases; J trimming: 5 bases; junction bases outside the gene matches: 8. Germline-derived CDR1 and CDR2 are SGHDT and YYEEEE. CDR3 length: 15 residues. CDR3 amino acids: CASSSWDREWETQYF. In DNA, the CDR3 is TGTGCCAGCAGCTCTTGGGACAGGGAGTGGGAGACCCAGTACTTC.

CDR3 sequence reads: CASSPWSGDDNEQFF. In nucleotides, the CDR3 is TGTGCCAGCAGCCCCTGGAGCGGGGACGACAATGAGCAGTTCTTC. The V gene is TRBV7-9, the J gene TRBJ2-1; 7 positions match TRBD2. This CDR3 has 15 residues. The germline V gene encodes CDR1 SEHNR and CDR2 FQNEAQ (reference sequence). V shed 5 bases, J shed 5 bases, and the junction held 9 bases outside the gene matches.

This clonotype has at least ten counts. The rearrangement links TRBV7-2 to TRBJ2-1, with a tentative D call TRBD2 (5 bases). The V end was cut by 3 bases, the J end by 12 bases, with 9 bases between. The CDR3 has 11 amino acids. Germline CDR1 is SGHTA and CDR2 is FQGNSA. The CDR3 DNA reads as TGTGCCAGCAGCTTCCGGACTTCGCAGTTCTTC. Protein product: CASSFRTSQFF.

This clonotype was seen many times. The chain links TRBV6-2 or TRBV6-3 to TRBJ2-7; D gene unclear. V was trimmed by 0 bases and J by 3 bases, leaving 12 bases between them. CDR3 size: 15 residues. Germline CDR1 is MNHEY and CDR2 is SVGEGT. The CDR3 sequence is CASSYSPDGGYEQYV. The CDR3 bases are TGTGCCAGCAGTTACTCGCCGGACGGCGGCTACGAGCAGTACGTC.

J is TRBJ2-6 and V is TRBV7-9; tentatively, D is TRBD2 (5 bases). The CDR3 length is 15 residues. V lost 4 bases, J lost 2 bases, and 9 bases lay in between. The germline CDR1 and CDR2 sequences are SEHNR and FQNEAQ (reference sequence). The CDR3 DNA reads as TGTGCCAGCAGCTCGAGGGTAACTGGGGCCAACGTCCTGACTTTC. Translating it yields CASSSRVTGANVLTF.

The chain employs TRBV19 and TRBJ2-3; 8 nucleotides align to TRBD2. CDR3 length: 14 amino acids. V dropped 1 base and J dropped 7; count of bases not matched to a gene: 4. Germline V gene data show CDR1 as LNHDA and CDR2 as SQIVND (reference sequence). The CDR3 loop is CASSIAGGTYTQYF. CDR3 DNA sequence: TGTGCCAGTAGTATAGCGGGAGGGACCTATACGCAGTATTTT. Full variable domain (outside the CDR3, taken from reference TRBV19 and TRBJ2-3): DGGITQSPKYLFRKEGQNVTLSCEQNLNHDAMYWYRQDPGQGLRLIYYSQIVNDFQKGDIAEGYSVSREKKESFPLTVTSAQKNPTAFYLCASSIAGGTYTQYFGPGTRLTVL.

V is TRBV20-1 and J is TRBJ2-7; a possible D gene is TRBD1 (6 bases). The germline V and J ends were trimmed by 5 bases and 4 bases, with 15 bases remaining between them. The germline V gene has CDR1 DFQATT and CDR2 SNEGSKA (reference sequence). This CDR3 has 13 amino acids. The CDR3 nucleotides read TGCAGTGCTCCACTTCCAGGGGTGTACGAGCAGTACTTC. Translating it yields CSAPLPGVYEQYF.

This chain joins TRBV7-2 and TRBJ2-1; tentatively, D is TRBD1 (6 bases). V dropped 1 base and J dropped 10 bases, with 14 bases sitting between them. Germline V gives CDR1 SGHTA, CDR2 FQGNSA. CDR3 length: 14 residues. The CDR3 DNA is TGTGCCAGCAGCTTAGGTTCGGACAGAGGCGAGCAGTTCTTC. Its protein product is CASSLGSDRGEQFF.

The chain combines TRBV9 with TRBJ1-2; the D is unclear. CDR1 and CDR2 from the germline V gene are SGDLS and YYNGEE. This CDR3 has 15 amino acids. Trimming pared 0 bases from V and 4 bases from J, leaving 13 bases between. CDR3 bases: TGTGCCAGCAGCGTAGACGCAGGTGGCGGCTATGGCTACACCTTC. Protein sequence: CASSVDAGGGYGYTF.